This T cell receptor beta chain was sequenced in a study of T cells in localized non-small cell lung cancer. Study-level findings and limits: There was higher T cell clonality in uninvolved adjacent lung than in tumor, and it was highest there. In the blood, greater T cell density corresponded to longer overall survival. Heterogeneity remains possible, as sequencing covered one tumor region only.

Germline values: CDR1 MNHEY, CDR2 SMNVEV (reference sequence). Between the trimmed V and J ends, which lost 1 base and 9 bases, there was a span of 10 bases. The CDR3 spans 14 residues. Clones were read by immunoSEQ multiplex PCR, and TCRdb kept only the in-frame ones, dropping some. The data show roughly 53,000 clones, 75% to 90% seen once. With regard to this clone: Its antigen is as yet unknown.

The sequence derives from a man between 35 and 75 years old with stage III lung adenocarcinoma. The sample was peripheral blood mononuclear cells, taken before any cancer treatment. The chain uses TRBV27 and TRBJ1-6, with D maybe TRBD1 (6 bases). CDR3 in DNA: TGTGCCAGCAGTTTATATATAGGGGGTTCACCCCTCCACTTT. Protein product: CASSLYIGGSPLHF.